What follows are 32 T cell receptor beta chains derived from one specimen sequenced in a study of memory CD4+ T cells and cytomegalovirus serostatus. Only in-frame clones appear in the TCRdb table, and some are missing; sequencing was by immunoSEQ multiplex PCR. The sample consists of fewer than 40,000 clones, approximately 79% of them appearing once. The sort gate was single viable CD3+CD4+CD8-CD45RO+ cells for memory CD4+ T cells. The sample was memory CD4+ T cells from blood. These receptors all come from an adult in good health and CMV-seropositive.

The chain employs TRBV28 and TRBJ1-5; TRBD1 matches 8 bases. The V segment lost 5 bases and the J segment 0 bases; nucleotides outside the gene matches: 15. This CDR3 has 19 residues. CDR1 and CDR2 from the germline V gene are MDHEN and SYDVKM. CDR3: CASSPPGQVGLYSNQPQHF. As DNA, the CDR3 is TGTGCCAGCAGTCCCCCGGGACAGGTTGGCCTTTATAGCAATCAGCCCCAGCATTTT.

The rearrangement uses TRBV18 and TRBJ2-3; D unresolved. The CDR3 extends over 12 amino acids. CDR1 and CDR2 (germline): KGHSH, LQKENI. V was shortened by 5 bases and J by 3 bases, with 6 bases between the two germline ends. CDR3 nucleotide sequence: TGTGCCAGCTCATCGAGGACAGATACGCAGTATTTT. Translation gives CASSSRTDTQYF.

This sequence joins TRBV10-3 and TRBJ1-1; D might be TRBD1 (5 bases). Per the germline V gene, CDR1 is ENHRY and CDR2 is SYGVKD. Deletions cut 4 bases from V and 0 bases from J, with 9 bases between. The CDR3 runs 14 residues. CDR3: CAISATEMNTEAFF. In nucleotides, the CDR3 is TGTGCCATCAGTGCGACAGAGATGAACACTGAAGCTTTCTTT.

This chain links TRBV4-2 with TRBJ1-4, with D possibly being TRBD1 (6 bases). V was clipped by 4 bases and J by 3 bases, with 12 bases between them. This CDR3 spans 15 amino acids. CDR1 is LGHNA and CDR2 is YNFKEQ in the germline V gene. CDR3 amino acids: CASSPEGGPNEKLFF. As DNA, the CDR3 is TGTGCCAGCAGCCCGGAGGGGGGCCCTAATGAAAAACTGTTTTTT.

As regards this clone: Other nucleotide sequences in the sample specify the same CDR3. CDR3 nucleotide sequence: TGTGCCAGCAGCCTACTACAGGGGACCTACGAGCAGTACTTC. It translates to CASSLLQGTYEQYF. This rearrangement joins TRBV5-6 to TRBJ2-7; 7 nucleotides match TRBD1. The junction had 6 bases not matched to a gene; V was cut back by 4 bases and J by 2 bases. The CDR3 extends over 14 amino acids. The germline V gene has CDR1 SGHDT and CDR2 YYEEEE.

This clone was found a few times. J is TRBJ2-1 and V is TRBV5-8; weak D call: TRBD2 (5 bases). V lost 4 bases and J lost 9, with 20 bases in between. The germline V gene encodes CDR1 SGHTS and CDR2 YDEGEE. The CDR3 length is 15 residues. The CDR3 protein is CASSPRRLSIGEQFF. In DNA form, the CDR3 reads TGTGCCAGCAGCCCAAGGAGGCTGTCGATAGGTGAGCAGTTCTTC.

The rearrangement links TRBV5-6 to TRBJ2-5, with 9 bases aligning to TRBD1. There are 14 residues in the CDR3. Germline V gene sequence: CDR1 SGHDT, CDR2 YYEEEE. The V and J ends lost 0 bases and 4 bases, in that order; junction bases with no gene match: 1. In DNA, the CDR3 is TGTGCCAGCAGCTTGGGACAGGGGGGAGAGACCCAGTACTTC. Translated: CASSLGQGGETQYF.

The chain uses TRBV4-2 and TRBJ1-2, with D perhaps matching TRBD1 (6 bases). Per germline, CDR1 LGHNA and CDR2 YNFKEQ. Trimming left V 0 bases short and J 4 bases short, with 12 bases between. This CDR3 has 15 residues. CDR3 residues: CASSQDHTGSYGYTF. The CDR3 region has the DNA TGTGCCAGCAGCCAAGATCATACAGGGTCCTATGGCTACACCTTC.

The chain couples TRBV11-2 to TRBJ1-5; 7 nucleotides match TRBD1. The CDR3 is made up of 16 amino acids. J gave up 4 bases and V 5 bases, and 11 bases lay outside the gene matches. Germline assignment: CDR1 SGHAT and CDR2 FQNNGV. The CDR3 DNA reads TGTGCCAGCAGCCTAACAGGGGCAGGGCCGAATCAGCCCCAGCATTTT. Its translation: CASSLTGAGPNQPQHF. Full variable domain (remainder filled in from reference TRBV11-2 and TRBJ1-5): EAGVAQSPRYKIIEKRQSVAFWCNPISGHATLYWYQQILGQGPKLLIQFQNNGVVDDSQLPKDRFSAERLKGVDSTLKIQPAKLEDSAVYLCASSLTGAGPNQPQHFGDGTRLSIL.

The V call is TRBV19, the J call TRBJ2-3; 7 bases line up with TRBD2. The V gene end was trimmed by 7 bases and the J gene end by 2 bases; junction bases not matched to a gene: 6. CDR1 is LNHDA, CDR2 SQIVND, per germline (reference sequence). The CDR3 is 14 amino acids. CDR3 coding DNA: TGTGCCAGTAAAAGACTAGCCACCACAGATACGCAGTATTTT. It is translated as CASKRLATTDTQYF.

Comments on this clone: The identical CDR3 is also encoded by other nucleotide sequences in the sample. The chain carries TRBV27 and TRBJ1-4; 10 nucleotides line up with TRBD1. The CDR3 is made up of 15 amino acids. The germline gives CDR1 MNHEY, CDR2 SMNVEV (reference sequence). J lost 7 bases, V lost 4 bases, and 6 bases had no gene match. The CDR3 spells CASSWGQGIGEKLFF. The CDR3 DNA sequence: TGTGCCAGCAGTTGGGGACAGGGGATCGGTGAAAAACTGTTTTTT.

The CDR3 nucleotides read TGTGCCAGCAGCGCCCGACAGGGCCTTAGGCCCCTCCACTTT. Amino acid sequence: CASSARQGLRPLHF. V usage is TRBV13 and J usage is TRBJ1-6; 7 bases map to TRBD1. Per germline, CDR1 PRHDT and CDR2 FYEKMQ (reference sequence). V was pared by 5 bases and J by 13 bases, with 11 bases of the junction left unmatched. The CDR3 runs 14 residues. Combining the CDR3 with reference TRBV13 and TRBJ1-6 gives the whole variable domain AAGVIQSPRHLIKEKRETATLKCYPIPRHDTVYWYQQGPGQDPQFLISFYEKMQSDKGSIPDRFSAQQFSDYHSELNMSSLELGDSALYFCASSARQGLRPLHFGNGTRLTVT.

The chain carries TRBV18 and TRBJ2-7; D is uncertain. The CDR3 has 17 amino acids. The ends were cut back, 1 base at V and 3 bases at J, with 19 bases in the middle. Germline lookup yields CDR1 KGHSH and CDR2 LQKENI. CDR3 protein: CASSPRSNSPTLYEQYF. The CDR3, as DNA: TGTGCCAGCTCACCACGTAGTAACAGCCCGACTCTCTACGAGCAGTACTTC.

The chain recombines TRBV5-5 with TRBJ1-2; D ambiguous. V was shortened by 3 bases and J by 5 bases, with 11 bases between the two germline ends. This CDR3 spans 13 amino acids. Germline CDR1 and CDR2: SGHKS and YYEKEE (reference sequence). CDR3 amino acids: CASSSDLGYGYTF. CDR3 coding DNA: TGTGCCAGCAGCTCTGACCTGGGGTATGGCTACACCTTC.

The V gene is TRBV11-2, the J gene TRBJ2-3; D is ambiguous. This CDR3 has 12 residues. Germline V gene lookup returns CDR1 SGHAT and CDR2 FQNNGV. V lost 5 bases, J lost 0 bases, and 3 bases lay in between. CDR3 in DNA: TGTGCCAGCAGCCCTAGCACAGATACGCAGTATTTT. Its protein is CASSPSTDTQYF.

The V and J genes are TRBV9 and TRBJ2-3; 10 nucleotides agree with TRBD2. Germline values: CDR1 SGDLS, CDR2 YYNGEE. V shed 0 bases, J shed 5 bases, and the junction held 9 bases outside the gene matches. There are 17 residues in the CDR3. The CDR3 sequence: CASSVEVLAGAEDTQYF. CDR3 nucleotides: TGTGCCAGCAGCGTAGAGGTCCTAGCGGGAGCGGAAGATACGCAGTATTTT.

The chain has TRBV7-7 and TRBJ2-5; TRBD1 agrees at 8 bases. Germline values: CDR1 SSHAT, CDR2 FNYEAQ (reference sequence). Trimming cost V 1 base and J 3 bases; bases outside gene matches: 4. CDR3 length equals 15 residues. CDR3 sequence: CASSLGRTGKETQYF. As DNA, the CDR3 is TGTGCCAGCAGCTTAGGTCGGACAGGGAAAGAGACCCAGTACTTC.

The chain combines TRBV5-5 with TRBJ1-5; unclear D gene. V was shortened by 1 base and J by 3 bases, with 11 bases between the two germline ends. The CDR3 covers 15 residues. In germline, CDR1 is SGHKS, CDR2 YYEKEE (reference sequence). CDR3 sequence: CASSLQLGLNQPQHF. CDR3 DNA: TGTGCCAGCAGCTTGCAGCTAGGACTCAATCAGCCCCAGCATTTT.

The chain carries TRBV7-9 and TRBJ1-2; TRBD1 is a possible D gene (6 bases). The germline V gene encodes CDR1 SEHNR and CDR2 FQNEAQ (reference sequence). V was pared by 1 base and J by 4 bases, with 13 bases between. This CDR3 has 15 residues. The CDR3 is CASSLVSGGSYGYTF. The CDR3 region has the DNA TGTGCCAGCAGCTTAGTTTCCGGGGGCAGCTATGGCTACACCTTC.

The chain has TRBV7-3 and TRBJ2-2; 9 positions agree with TRBD2. V gave up 5 bases and J gave up 4 bases; unmatched junction bases: 8. In germline, CDR1 is SGHTA, CDR2 FQGTGA. The CDR3 loop spans 16 amino acids. CDR3 residues: CASSHNGLATTGELFF. CDR3 coding DNA: TGTGCCAGCAGCCACAACGGACTAGCGACCACCGGGGAGCTGTTTTTT.

This clone was recorded once. V gene TRBV29-1 combines with J gene TRBJ2-2; weak D call: TRBD1 (6 bases). The CDR3 sequence is 14 residues long. Germline loops: CDR1 SQVTM, CDR2 ANQGSEA. V was shortened by 7 bases and J by 0 bases, with 12 bases between the two germline ends. CDR3 in amino acids: CSAGQRSNTGELFF. The CDR3 nucleotides are TGCAGCGCAGGACAGAGATCGAACACCGGGGAGCTGTTTTTT.

The chain recombines TRBV7-2 with TRBJ1-6, with TRBD1 matching 7 bases. This CDR3 is 14 amino acids long. From germline, CDR1 is SGHTA and CDR2 FQGNSA. J lost 6 bases, V lost 6 bases, and 5 bases had no gene match. DNA for the CDR3: TGTGCCAGCAGACCGGGACAGATTAATTCACCCCTCCACTTT. Amino acid sequence: CASRPGQINSPLHF.

The V gene is TRBV10-1, the J gene TRBJ2-5; D perhaps matches TRBD2 (7 bases). The ends were cut back, 4 bases at V and 4 bases at J, with 10 bases in the middle. Germline CDR1 is WNHNN and CDR2 is SYGVQD (reference sequence). The CDR3 runs to 13 residues. The CDR3 spells CASSVRGAETQYF. The CDR3 bases are TGCGCCAGCAGTGTTCGGGGGGCAGAGACCCAGTACTTC.

This chain connects TRBV6-5 to TRBJ1-2; 11 bases line up with TRBD1. This CDR3 is 14 amino acids long. The junction had 4 bases not matched to a gene; V was cut back by 6 bases and J by 4 bases. Germline-derived CDR1 and CDR2 are MNHEY and SVGAGI. CDR3 amino acids: CASSPGTGGYGYTF. The CDR3 DNA is TGTGCCAGCAGCCCCGGGACAGGGGGCTATGGCTACACCTTC.

J is TRBJ1-1 and V is TRBV4-3; no reliable D call. The CDR3 contains 15 residues. CDR1 is LGHNA and CDR2 is YSLEER in the germline V gene. The ends were cut back, 0 bases at V and 0 bases at J, with 8 bases in the middle. The CDR3 DNA is TGCGCCAGCAGCCAAGATTATACCGTGAACACTGAAGCTTTCTTT. Amino acid sequence: CASSQDYTVNTEAFF.

The chain is built from TRBV5-1 and TRBJ1-1; D gene uncertain. The germline gives CDR1 SGHRS, CDR2 YFSETQ. Trimming took off 6 bases at V and 0 bases at J, with 12 bases between the two ends. The length of the CDR3 is 14 residues. This CDR3 reads CASTPSSVNTEAFF. In DNA, the CDR3 is TGCGCCAGCACCCCGTCCAGCGTGAACACTGAAGCTTTCTTT.

CDR3 amino acids: CASSVDVTGELFF. CDR3 sequence (DNA): TGTGCCAGCAGCGTAGACGTCACCGGGGAGCTGTTTTTT. The rearrangement links TRBV9 to TRBJ2-2; D uncertain. There are 13 residues in the CDR3. Germline V lookup: CDR1 SGDLS, CDR2 YYNGEE. Trimming left V 0 bases short and J 4 bases short, with 4 bases between.

This clone was observed once. The chain has TRBV7-2 and TRBJ2-7; possibly TRBD2 for D (6 bases). The CDR3 runs to 15 residues. Germline V gene data show CDR1 as SGHTA and CDR2 as FQGNSA. The V and J ends lost 5 bases and 2 bases respectively, with 16 bases between them. DNA for the CDR3: TGTGCCAGCAGCGCGCAACCGGGAGAGACCTACGAGCAGTACTTC. Its translation: CASSAQPGETYEQYF.

The CDR3 DNA reads TGTGCCAGCAGCTTAGCCCTAGCGGGGGTGTACAATGAGCAGTTCTTC. Encoded protein: CASSLALAGVYNEQFF. The chain uses TRBV7-9 and TRBJ2-1, with 10 bases that match TRBD2. The CDR3 runs 16 residues. Looked up from germline, CDR1 is SEHNR and CDR2 is FQNEAQ (reference sequence). J lost 4 bases, V lost 0 bases, and 3 bases had no gene match.

The CDR3 nucleotides read TGTGCCAGCAGTTCCGATCCCGGACAGAACACTGAAGCTTTCTTT. Encoded protein: CASSSDPGQNTEAFF. The V call is TRBV5-4, the J call TRBJ1-1; tentatively, D is TRBD1 (5 bases). Looked up from germline, CDR1 is SGHNT and CDR2 is YYREEE (reference sequence). V was pared by 5 bases and J by 1 base, with 15 bases between. CDR3 size: 15 residues.

V usage is TRBV19 and J usage is TRBJ1-1; D might be TRBD1 (6 bases). CDR3 length: 15 residues. Germline V gene sequence: CDR1 LNHDA, CDR2 SQIVND (reference sequence). V gave up 4 bases and J gave up 2 bases, with 14 bases separating them. Here the CDR3 reads CASSTSWGANTEAFF. The CDR3 DNA sequence: TGTGCCAGTAGTACCTCGTGGGGGGCTAACACTGAAGCTTTCTTT. The variable domain in full, with the rest retrieved from reference TRBV19 and TRBJ1-1, is DGGITQSPKYLFRKEGQNVTLSCEQNLNHDAMYWYRQDPGQGLRLIYYSQIVNDFQKGDIAEGYSVSREKKESFPLTVTSAQKNPTAFYLCASSTSWGANTEAFFGQGTRLTVV.

This clone appeared a few times. Other nucleotide sequences in the sample specify the same CDR3. This chain links TRBV15 with TRBJ2-2, with TRBD1 matching 9 bases. The CDR3 loop spans 15 amino acids. Germline V gene sequence: CDR1 LNHNV, CDR2 YYDKDF (reference sequence). V lost 5 bases to trimming and J lost 3 bases; unmatched junction nucleotides: 4. CDR3: CATSARQGDTGELFF. Here the CDR3 DNA reads TGTGCCACCAGCGCCCGACAGGGGGACACCGGGGAGCTGTTTTTT. The full variable domain, rest sourced from reference TRBV15 and TRBJ2-2, is DAMVIQNPRYQVTQFGKPVTLSCSQTLNHNVMYWYQQKSSQAPKLLFHYYDKDFNNEADTPDNFQSRRPNTSFCFLDIRSPGLGDTAMYLCATSARQGDTGELFFGEGSRLTVL.